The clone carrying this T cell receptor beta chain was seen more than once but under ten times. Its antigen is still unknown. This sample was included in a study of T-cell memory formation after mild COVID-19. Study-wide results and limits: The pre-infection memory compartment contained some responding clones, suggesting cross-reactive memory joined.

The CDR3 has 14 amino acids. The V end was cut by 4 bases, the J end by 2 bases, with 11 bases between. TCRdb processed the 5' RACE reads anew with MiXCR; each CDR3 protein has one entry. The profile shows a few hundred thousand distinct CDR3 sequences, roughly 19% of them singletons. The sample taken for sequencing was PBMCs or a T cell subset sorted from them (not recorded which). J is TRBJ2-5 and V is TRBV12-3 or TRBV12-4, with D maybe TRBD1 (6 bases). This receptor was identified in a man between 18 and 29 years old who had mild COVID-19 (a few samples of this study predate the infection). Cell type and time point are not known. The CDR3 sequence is CASSYLQGQETQYF. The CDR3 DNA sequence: TGTGCCAGCAGTTACCTGCAGGGGCAAGAGACCCAGTACTTC.